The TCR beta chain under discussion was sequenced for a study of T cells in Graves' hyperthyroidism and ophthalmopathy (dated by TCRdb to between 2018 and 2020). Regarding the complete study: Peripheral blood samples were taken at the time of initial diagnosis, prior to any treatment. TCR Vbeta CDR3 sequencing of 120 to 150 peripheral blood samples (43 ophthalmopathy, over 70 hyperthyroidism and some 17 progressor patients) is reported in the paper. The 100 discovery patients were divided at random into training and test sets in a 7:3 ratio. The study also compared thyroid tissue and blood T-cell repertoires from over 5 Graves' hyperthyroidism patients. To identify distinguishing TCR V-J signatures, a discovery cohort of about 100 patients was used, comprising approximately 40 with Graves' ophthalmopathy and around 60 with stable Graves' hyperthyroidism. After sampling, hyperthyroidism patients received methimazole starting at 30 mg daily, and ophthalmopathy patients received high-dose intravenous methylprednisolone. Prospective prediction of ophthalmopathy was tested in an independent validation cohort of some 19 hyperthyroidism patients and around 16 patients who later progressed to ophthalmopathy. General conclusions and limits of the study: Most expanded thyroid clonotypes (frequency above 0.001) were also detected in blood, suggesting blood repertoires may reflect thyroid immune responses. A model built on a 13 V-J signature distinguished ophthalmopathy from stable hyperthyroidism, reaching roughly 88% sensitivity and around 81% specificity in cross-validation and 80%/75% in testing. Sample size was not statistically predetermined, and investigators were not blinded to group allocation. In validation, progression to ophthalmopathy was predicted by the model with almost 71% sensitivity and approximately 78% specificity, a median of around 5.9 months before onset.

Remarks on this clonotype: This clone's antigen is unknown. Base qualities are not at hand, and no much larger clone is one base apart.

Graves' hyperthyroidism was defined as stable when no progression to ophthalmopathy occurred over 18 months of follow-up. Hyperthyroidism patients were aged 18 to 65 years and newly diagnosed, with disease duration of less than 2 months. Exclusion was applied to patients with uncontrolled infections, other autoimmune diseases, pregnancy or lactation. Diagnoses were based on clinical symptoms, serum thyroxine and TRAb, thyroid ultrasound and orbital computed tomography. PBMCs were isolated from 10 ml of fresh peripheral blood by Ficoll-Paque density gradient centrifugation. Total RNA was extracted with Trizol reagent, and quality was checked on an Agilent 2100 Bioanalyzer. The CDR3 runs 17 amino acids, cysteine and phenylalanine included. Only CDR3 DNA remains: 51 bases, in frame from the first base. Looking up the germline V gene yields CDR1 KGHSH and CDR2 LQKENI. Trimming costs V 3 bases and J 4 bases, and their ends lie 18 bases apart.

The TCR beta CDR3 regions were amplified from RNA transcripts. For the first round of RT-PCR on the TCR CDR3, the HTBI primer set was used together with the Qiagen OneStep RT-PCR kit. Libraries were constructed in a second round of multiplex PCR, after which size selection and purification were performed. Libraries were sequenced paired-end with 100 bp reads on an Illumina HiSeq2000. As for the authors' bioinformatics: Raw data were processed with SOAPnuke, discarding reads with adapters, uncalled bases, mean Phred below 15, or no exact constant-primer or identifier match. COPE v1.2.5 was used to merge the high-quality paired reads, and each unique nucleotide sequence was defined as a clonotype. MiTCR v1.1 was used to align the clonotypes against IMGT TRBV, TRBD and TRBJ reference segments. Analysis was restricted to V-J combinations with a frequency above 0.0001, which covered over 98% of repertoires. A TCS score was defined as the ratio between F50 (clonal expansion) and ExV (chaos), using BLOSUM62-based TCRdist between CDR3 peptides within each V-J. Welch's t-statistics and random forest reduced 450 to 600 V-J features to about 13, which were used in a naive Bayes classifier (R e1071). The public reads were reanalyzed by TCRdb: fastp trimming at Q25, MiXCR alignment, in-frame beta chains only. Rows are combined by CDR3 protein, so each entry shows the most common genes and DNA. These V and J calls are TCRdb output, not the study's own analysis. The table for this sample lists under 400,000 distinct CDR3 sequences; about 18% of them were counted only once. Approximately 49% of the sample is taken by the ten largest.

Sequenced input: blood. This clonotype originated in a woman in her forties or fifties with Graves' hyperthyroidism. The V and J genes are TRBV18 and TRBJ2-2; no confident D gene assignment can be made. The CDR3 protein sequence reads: CASSPPSLADGTGELFF. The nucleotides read TGTGCCAGCTCACCCCCAAGCCTTGCGGACGGCACCGGGGAGCTGTTTTTT.